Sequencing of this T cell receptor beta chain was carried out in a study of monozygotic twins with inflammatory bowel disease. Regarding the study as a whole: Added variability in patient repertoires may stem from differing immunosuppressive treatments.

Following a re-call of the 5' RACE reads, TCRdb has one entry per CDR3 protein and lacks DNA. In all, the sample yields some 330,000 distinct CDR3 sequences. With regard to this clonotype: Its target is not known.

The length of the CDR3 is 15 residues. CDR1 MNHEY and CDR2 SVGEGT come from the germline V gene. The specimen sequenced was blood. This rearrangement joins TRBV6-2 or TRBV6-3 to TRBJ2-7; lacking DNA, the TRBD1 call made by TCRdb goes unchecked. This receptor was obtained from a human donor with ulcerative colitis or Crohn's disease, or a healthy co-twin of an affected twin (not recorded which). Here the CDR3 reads CASTLSGQGSPRQYF.